This entry lists 8 T cell receptor beta chains sequenced from one sample in a study of cytomegalovirus exposure and HLA in healthy donors. The PCR made use of 60 Vbeta and 13 Jbeta primers. Only in-frame clones appear in the TCRdb table, and some are missing; sequencing was by immunoSEQ multiplex PCR. Among about 140,000 clones listed, 70% to 85% were seen once. Specimen: PBMCs. These receptors all come from a woman aged 45-65 years in good health and CMV-seropositive.

This clone was counted a single time. The chain combines TRBV6-6 with TRBJ1-5, with D tentatively TRBD1 (6 bases). V was clipped by 7 bases and J by 8 bases, with 15 bases between them. Germline CDR1 and CDR2: MNHNY and SVGAGI (reference sequence). CDR3 length equals 13 residues. The chain's CDR3 is CASTQQGLEPQHF. CDR3 nucleotide sequence: TGTGCCAGCACCCAACAGGGATTGGAGCCCCAGCATTTT.

This chain links TRBV29-1 with TRBJ2-2; D is unresolved. Germline CDR1 reads SQVTM; CDR2 reads ANQGSEA. The CDR3 is made up of 12 amino acids. The V and J ends lost 7 bases and 6 bases respectively, with 12 bases between them. DNA of the CDR3: TGCAGCGCCAACTCCCCGGCCGGGGAGCTGTTTTTT. It encodes CSANSPAGELFF.

The rearrangement links TRBV2 to TRBJ2-7; 8 nucleotides align to TRBD1. Germline loops: CDR1 SNHLY, CDR2 FYNNEI. J lost 7 bases, V lost 8 bases, and 7 bases had no gene match. This CDR3 is 12 amino acids long. For the CDR3, the DNA is TGTGCCAGCGGACAGGGCCCTCGAGAGCAGTACTTC. It codes for CASGQGPREQYF.

This sequence joins TRBV7-8 and TRBJ2-2; 8 bases match TRBD1. Germline CDR1 reads SGHVS; CDR2 reads FQNEAQ. This CDR3 spans 16 amino acids. V shed 2 bases, J shed 0 bases, and the junction held 2 bases outside the gene matches. CDR3 nucleotides: TGTGCCAGCAGCTTACCGGGACAGGCGAACACCGGGGAGCTGTTTTTT. Protein sequence: CASSLPGQANTGELFF.

This clone has just a few counts. The rearrangement joins TRBV6-1 to TRBJ1-2; 8 bases map to TRBD1. The junction had 7 bases not matched to a gene; V was cut back by 0 bases and J by 4 bases. The CDR3 runs 16 residues. CDR1 is MNHNS, CDR2 SASEGT, per germline. CDR3 in DNA: TGTGCCAGCAGTGAAGCCCTTGGACAGGGCGGCTATGGCTACACCTTC. Encoded protein: CASSEALGQGGYGYTF.

The genes are TRBV11-2 and TRBJ1-4; 7 bases fit TRBD1. Unmatched junction bases numbered 5, after V lost 8 bases and J lost 8 bases. This CDR3 is 12 amino acids long. Germline lookup yields CDR1 SGHAT and CDR2 FQNNGV. The CDR3 DNA reads as TGTGCCAGCGGACAGGCCGGGGAAAAACTGTTTTTT. Translated, it gives CASGQAGEKLFF.

The chain employs TRBV29-1 and TRBJ2-5, with 8 bases matching TRBD2. CDR3 length equals 14 residues. Per the germline V gene, CDR1 is SQVTM and CDR2 is ANQGSEA. V gave up 4 bases and J gave up 2 bases; unmatched junction bases: 6. In nucleotides, the CDR3 is TGCAGCGTTGGATGGCGGGGGGCGCAAGAGACCCAGTACTTC. Its protein is CSVGWRGAQETQYF.

This clone is a singleton in its sample. This chain uses TRBV7-9 with TRBJ1-5; no clear D. This CDR3 comprises 14 residues. Germline V gives CDR1 SEHNR, CDR2 FQNEAQ (reference sequence). V shed 1 base and J shed 6 bases, with 10 bases lying between them. CDR3 region: CASSLGVGSQPQHF. The CDR3 nucleotides read TGTGCCAGCAGCTTAGGGGTAGGGAGTCAGCCCCAGCATTTT.